This T cell receptor (beta chain) was sequenced in a study of CD8 T cells in ankylosing spondylitis. MiXCR was run by TCRdb on the 5' RACE reads, yielding one entry per CDR3 protein. Of fewer than 550,000 distinct CDR3 sequences listed, about 5.2% are singletons. Study-wide findings and caveats: With a CD8+ phenotype, disease-linked clones were relatively rare in peripheral blood. What appeared characteristic of ankylosing spondylitis blood was a TCR beta motif of seven to nine highly homologous variants.

This clonotype turned up a few times. As yet, its antigen is unknown. V lost 3 bases to trimming and J lost 4 bases, with 10 bases between them. The CDR3 is made up of 14 amino acids. Per the germline V gene, CDR1 is PRHDT and CDR2 is FYEKMQ (reference sequence). The sample taken for sequencing was blood, either unsorted or a sorted T cell fraction (not recorded which). The sequence came from a male donor with ankylosing spondylitis. V gene TRBV13 combines with J gene TRBJ2-1; no clear D. DNA for the CDR3: TGTGCCAGCAGCTTGAAGACGAAATACAATGAGCAGTTCTTC. Amino acid sequence: CASSLKTKYNEQFF.